This TCR beta chain was recovered during a study of T-cell memory formation after mild COVID-19. A remark on this clonotype: The antigen remains undetermined.

Germline V gene data show CDR1 as LGHDT and CDR2 as YNNKEL (reference sequence). The CDR3 loop spans 13 amino acids. The V and J ends lost 6 bases and 8 bases respectively, with 14 bases between them. Amplification by 5'RACE using constant-segment primers produced TCR alpha and TCR beta cDNA libraries that carried sample barcodes and UMIs. TCRdb reprocessed the 5' RACE reads with MiXCR, giving one entry per CDR3 protein. The table records 250,000 to 300,000 distinct CDR3 sequences, about 17% of them present only once. General study points: Later expanders leaned CD4+, whereas day 15 to 85 contracting clones were balanced CD4/CD8. Within pre-infection memory, some responding clones were found, suggesting cross-reactive memory joined.

The source material was PBMCs or a T cell subset sorted from them (not recorded which). V gene TRBV3-1 combines with J gene TRBJ2-1; possible D gene TRBD1, 6 bases. The receptor was isolated from a man in his late teens or twenties who had mild COVID-19 (a few samples of this study predate the infection). Cell type and time point are not known. Written as DNA, the CDR3 is TGTGCCAGCAGGCTGAACAGGGACGATGAGCAGTTCTTC. This encodes CASRLNRDDEQFF.